These 28 T cell receptor beta chains came from one sample sequenced in a study of blood T cells in healthy people across ages. It was with a sample-barcoded 5' primer and a J-beta primer mix that a second PCR of about 6 to 12 cycles was run. TCRdb redid the calling of the 5' RACE reads with MiXCR, one entry per CDR3 protein. The profile shows under 850,000 distinct CDR3 sequences, around 36% of them singletons. Specimen: blood. The receptors here all came from a man aged 18 to 35 in good health.

This chain joins TRBV6-2 or TRBV6-3 and TRBJ2-2; 8 nucleotides agree with TRBD1. The CDR3 runs 18 residues. V shed 8 bases, J shed 0 bases, and the junction held 14 bases outside the gene matches. The germline CDR1 and CDR2 sequences are MNHEY and SVGEGT. In DNA form, the CDR3 reads TGTGCCAGCGGACCCACCCTTTGGGACAGGACGAACACCGGGGAGCTGTTTTTT. Residues: CASGPTLWDRTNTGELFF.

This clonotype was detected a few times. V gene TRBV4-3 combines with J gene TRBJ2-1; D is possibly TRBD1 or TRBD2 (5 bases each). This CDR3 has 15 amino acids. V was trimmed by 2 bases and J by 7 bases, leaving 15 bases between them. CDR1 is LGHNA, CDR2 YSLEER, per germline. CDR3 in DNA: TGCGCCAGCAGCCAACTGCGACAGAGGGTAAATGAGCAGTTCTTC. Translated, it gives CASSQLRQRVNEQFF.

The chain combines TRBV7-2 with TRBJ2-5, with no clear D. Germline V gene lookup returns CDR1 SGHTA and CDR2 FQGNSA. This CDR3 region has 13 residues. The V gene lost 3 bases and the J gene lost 11 bases, with 16 bases spanning the gap. DNA of the CDR3: TGTGCCAGCAGCTTTAATACGTATAATGAGCAGTACTTC. Amino acid sequence: CASSFNTYNEQYF.

This chain joins TRBV20-1 and TRBJ2-1; 7 bases are a match to TRBD2. Trimming at V came to 3 bases and at J to 2 bases, leaving 10 bases not matched to a gene. The CDR3 has 16 residues. Germline V gene data show CDR1 as DFQATT and CDR2 as SNEGSKA (reference sequence). The CDR3 spells CSASGPSGDPYNEQFF. Written as DNA, the CDR3 is TGCAGTGCTAGTGGGCCTAGCGGAGACCCCTACAATGAGCAGTTCTTC.

For this clonotype: Sequence at one end of the junction differs from germline and may be a read error. CDR3 bases: TGTGCCAGCAGTCCCCTGAACTTC. It encodes CASSPLNF. The chain recombines TRBV2 with TRBJ2-5; no definite D call. Germline lookup yields CDR1 SNHLY and CDR2 FYNNEI. This CDR3 has 8 amino acids.

The gene calls are TRBV14 and TRBJ1-1; a weak D match, TRBD1 (5 bases). From germline, CDR1 is SGHDN and CDR2 FVKESK. V dropped 11 bases and J dropped 5 bases, with 15 bases sitting between them. The CDR3 totals 12 residues. The CDR3 nucleotides read TGTGCCCCAAGCGGGGGTTATACTGAAGCTTTCTTT. It codes for CAPSGGYTEAFF.

The CDR3 sequence is CASSVVPGNEQFF. The CDR3 coding sequence is TGTGCCAGCAGCGTAGTTCCGGGAAATGAGCAGTTCTTC. The chain has TRBV9 and TRBJ2-1; a possible D gene is TRBD2 (5 bases). The CDR3 consists of 13 residues. With 0 bases removed from V and 7 bases from J, the gap between germline ends came to 8 bases. Germline values: CDR1 SGDLS, CDR2 YYNGEE.

The table lists this clonotype with a few counts. The chain is built from TRBV20-1 and TRBJ1-4; D gene ambiguous. Germline CDR1 is DFQATT and CDR2 is SNEGSKA (reference sequence). CDR3 length equals 14 residues. With 5 bases removed from V and 0 bases from J, the gap between germline ends came to 10 bases. The CDR3 loop reads CSARHGATNEKLFF. CDR3 bases: TGCAGTGCTCGCCACGGCGCAACTAATGAAAAACTGTTTTTT.

Comment on this clonotype: A read error may be the cause here, since a much bigger clone is one base away. V gene TRBV5-4 combines with J gene TRBJ1-1, with a tentative D call TRBD1 (5 bases). Germline V gene data show CDR1 as SGHNT and CDR2 as YYREEE (reference sequence). V gave up 4 bases and J gave up 1 base, with 8 bases separating them. The CDR3 extends over 13 amino acids. The CDR3 here is CASSKDTNTEAFF. The CDR3 bases are TGTGCCAGCAGCAAGGACACGAACACTGAAGCTTTCTTT. The whole variable domain, remainder taken from reference TRBV5-4 and TRBJ1-1, is ETGVTQSPTHLIKTRGQQVTLRCSSQSGHNTVSWYQQALGQGPQFIFQYYREEENGRGNFPPRFSGLQFPNYSSELNVNALELDDSALYLCASSKDTNTEAFFGQGTRLTVV.

The chain uses TRBV4-3 and TRBJ1-1, with a weak D call TRBD1 (5 bases). The germline V and J ends were trimmed by 3 bases and 5 bases, with 16 bases remaining between them. The CDR3 consists of 15 residues. The V gene's germline CDR1 is LGHNA and CDR2 YSLEER. The CDR3 spells CASSQTQTRGTEAFF. CDR3 bases: TGCGCCAGCAGCCAGACACAGACCCGGGGGACTGAAGCTTTCTTT.

The rearrangement joins TRBV7-2 to TRBJ2-7; D might be TRBD1 (6 bases). Germline V gene lookup returns CDR1 SGHTA and CDR2 FQGNSA. This CDR3 region has 14 residues. Trimming stripped 0 bases from V and 5 bases from J, with 11 bases between. The CDR3 DNA is TGTGCCAGCAGCTTAGCGCCTGGGGGCGACGAGCAGTACTTC. Protein product: CASSLAPGGDEQYF.

The chain links TRBV12-3 or TRBV12-4 to TRBJ1-5, with TRBD1 as a possible D gene (5 bases). Trimming stripped 6 bases from V and 7 bases from J, with 13 bases between. The CDR3 length is 13 residues. CDR3 sequence: CASSQQEMQPQHF. The CDR3 nucleotides read TGTGCCAGCAGCCAACAGGAAATGCAGCCCCAGCATTTT.

V gene TRBV7-9 combines with J gene TRBJ2-3; TRBD1 is a possible D gene (6 bases). The CDR3 spans 15 residues. Germline CDR1 and CDR2: SEHNR and FQNEAQ (reference sequence). V dropped 4 bases and J dropped 3 bases, with 14 bases sitting between them. CDR3 residues: CASSSNRDRTDTQYF. For the CDR3, the DNA is TGTGCCAGCAGCTCAAACAGGGATAGGACAGATACGCAGTATTTT.

The gene calls are TRBV7-2 and TRBJ1-1; 7 nucleotides align to TRBD1. The V segment lost 5 bases and the J segment 6 bases; nucleotides outside the gene matches: 6. Germline V lookup: CDR1 SGHTA, CDR2 FQGNSA. This CDR3 contains 13 residues. CDR3 DNA: TGTGCCAGCAGCGTCGACAGGGAAGCTGAAGCTTTCTTT. This sequence encodes CASSVDREAEAFF. The full variable domain, its missing parts supplied by reference TRBV7-2 and TRBJ1-1, is GAGVSQSPSNKVTEKGKDVELRCDPISGHTALYWYRQSLGQGLEFLIYFQGNSAPDKSGLPSDRFSAERTGGSVSTLTIQRTQQEDSAVYLCASSVDREAEAFFGQGTRLTVV.

This clonotype has a single count. The V call is TRBV7-9, the J call TRBJ2-1, with D tentatively TRBD1 or TRBD2 (5 bases each). The CDR3 totals 15 residues. V lost 3 bases, J lost 9 bases, and 18 bases lay in between. Germline V gene data show CDR1 as SEHNR and CDR2 as FQNEAQ (reference sequence). CDR3 loop: CASSFLSSGHVEQFF. The CDR3 nucleotides are TGTGCCAGCAGCTTCCTAAGCTCGGGGCATGTTGAGCAGTTCTTC.

This rearrangement joins TRBV6-1 to TRBJ2-2, with a possible D match to TRBD2 (5 bases). In germline, CDR1 is MNHNS, CDR2 SASEGT. CDR3 length: 14 residues. Trimming took off 10 bases at V and 4 bases at J, with 16 bases between the two ends. The CDR3 here is CATERTPVTGELFF. CDR3 DNA: TGTGCCACGGAAAGGACTCCCGTCACCGGGGAGCTGTTTTTT.

V usage is TRBV25-1 and J usage is TRBJ2-4; TRBD2 matches at 8 bases. Per germline, CDR1 MGHDK and CDR2 SYGVNS. The CDR3 spans 18 residues. J gave up 3 bases and V 2 bases, and 12 bases lay outside the gene matches. The CDR3 DNA sequence: TGTGCCAGCAGTGAAGGGCCTATATATCGGGGGGGCAAAAACATTCAGTACTTC. It yields the protein CASSEGPIYRGGKNIQYF.

The V call is TRBV9, the J call TRBJ2-1; D ambiguous. The V gene's germline CDR1 is SGDLS and CDR2 YYNGEE. This CDR3 is 12 amino acids long. Trimming shortened V by 4 bases and J by 6 bases, and 8 bases separated the two germline ends. The CDR3 DNA follows: TGTGCCAGCAGCTTTGATCTCAATGAGCAGTTCTTC. Protein: CASSFDLNEQFF. The full variable domain, completed using reference TRBV9 and TRBJ2-1, is DSGVTQTPKHLITATGQRVTLRCSPRSGDLSVYWYQQSLDQGLQFLIQYYNGEERAKGNILERFSAQQFPDLHSELNLSSLELGDSALYFCASSFDLNEQFFGPGTRLTVL.

This clonotype turned up a few times. The rearrangement uses TRBV12-3 or TRBV12-4 and TRBJ1-6; 9 bases are a match to TRBD1. V shed 6 bases and J 9 bases; nucleotides not matched to a gene: 3. There are 13 residues in the CDR3. CDR3 in amino acids: CASRRQGVSPLHF. The CDR3 nucleotides read TGTGCCAGCAGGCGACAGGGGGTTTCACCCCTCCACTTT.

Concerning this clonotype: One base away lies a much larger clone, so this may be a sequencing read error. V and J are TRBV4-3 and TRBJ1-5; 9 positions agree with TRBD1. The CDR3 is made up of 16 amino acids. Looked up from germline, CDR1 is LGHNA and CDR2 is YSLEER. As DNA, the CDR3 is TGCGCCAGCAGCCGAAACTTGGGACAGGGCAATCAGTCCCAGCATTTT. Residues: CASSRNLGQGNQSQHF.

This clonotype appeared a few times. The chain employs TRBV20-1 and TRBJ2-3; the D gene is possibly TRBD1 (5 bases). Germline CDR1 and CDR2: DFQATT and SNEGSKA (reference sequence). CDR3 length: 11 residues. V lost 5 bases and J lost 5, with 8 bases in between. The chain's CDR3 is CSAPRVDTQYF. The CDR3 DNA reads TGCAGTGCTCCCAGGGTAGATACGCAGTATTTT.

The chain links TRBV20-1 to TRBJ2-2; 10 positions agree with TRBD2. The CDR3 is 20 residues long. The germline V gene encodes CDR1 DFQATT and CDR2 SNEGSKA (reference sequence). V was clipped by 0 bases and J by 0 bases; unmatched bases: 13. The DNA of the CDR3 is TGCAGTGCTAGAGATAGGGGGTGGACTAGCGGAGCAGCGAACACCGGGGAGCTGTTTTTT. Its protein product is CSARDRGWTSGAANTGELFF.

A note on this clonotype: This may be a read error, as it is one base from a much larger clone. CDR3 nucleotides: TGTGCCAGCCATTGGGGAGGTTACACAGGTACGCAGTATTTT. Its translation is CASHWGGYTGTQYF. This chain links TRBV12-3 or TRBV12-4 with TRBJ2-3, with a possible D match to TRBD2 (6 bases). The CDR3 loop spans 14 amino acids.

This clonotype occurred a few times. The rearrangement uses TRBV20-1 and TRBJ1-2; 8 nucleotides agree with TRBD1. From germline, CDR1 is DFQATT and CDR2 SNEGSKA (reference sequence). There are 15 residues in the CDR3. V lost 1 base to trimming and J lost 6 bases; unmatched junction nucleotides: 10. The CDR3 loop reads CSARGLDRGVDGYTF. For the CDR3, the DNA is TGCAGTGCTAGAGGGCTCGACAGGGGCGTTGATGGCTACACCTTC.

There are many counts of this clonotype. V gene TRBV4-3 combines with J gene TRBJ2-3, with TRBD2 matching 8 bases. This CDR3 contains 16 residues. The V gene end was trimmed by 2 bases and the J gene end by 2 bases; junction bases not matched to a gene: 6. The germline gives CDR1 LGHNA, CDR2 YSLEER. The CDR3, as DNA: TGCGCCAGCAGCCAAAGTCAACTAGCGGACACAGATACGCAGTATTTT. Protein product: CASSQSQLADTDTQYF.

The chain is built from TRBV24-1 and TRBJ2-3; 9 bases agree with TRBD1. V lost 7 bases to trimming and J lost 2 bases; unmatched junction nucleotides: 9. In germline, CDR1 is KGHDR, CDR2 SFDVKD. This CDR3 has 16 residues. The CDR3 DNA reads as TGTGCCACCAGCCTGACAGGGGGAAAGGCCACAGATACGCAGTATTTT. The encoded protein is CATSLTGGKATDTQYF.

This clonotype was detected only a few times. This rearrangement joins TRBV12-3 or TRBV12-4 to TRBJ1-1; 7 nucleotides align to TRBD1. Trimming cost V 2 bases and J 1 base; bases outside gene matches: 10. The CDR3 runs to 17 residues. CDR3 loop: CASSLNRGFPQNTEAFF. In DNA, the CDR3 is TGTGCCAGCAGTTTAAACAGGGGCTTCCCCCAGAACACTGAAGCTTTCTTT.

This clonotype was recorded many times. The genes are TRBV4-3 and TRBJ2-4; a weak D match, TRBD1 (5 bases). V lost 3 bases and J 6 bases, leaving 18 bases between the germline ends. Per germline, CDR1 LGHNA and CDR2 YSLEER. The CDR3 totals 16 residues. DNA of the CDR3: TGCGCCAGCAGCCAGGGTACAGGTTACGGGTCAAACATTCAGTACTTC. It is translated as CASSQGTGYGSNIQYF.